The 8 T cell receptor beta chains given below trace back to one sample, sequenced in a study of blood T cell repertoires in COVID-19. The method was immunoSEQ multiplex PCR; TCRdb's version includes in-frame clones alone and lacks a portion of them. The repertoire holds 75,000 to 85,000 clones, with roughly 82% as singletons. Sequences were obtained from peripheral blood. These receptors were obtained from a human donor in a cohort sampled during active COVID-19.

V and J are TRBV3-1 (or the pseudogene TRBV3-2) and TRBJ1-4; 11 bases fit TRBD1. With V trimmed by 1 base and J by 3 bases, 13 bases remained unmatched. The CDR3 is 20 residues long. Looked up from germline, CDR1 is LGHDT and CDR2 is YNNKEL (reference sequence). CDR3 region: CASSQAAGTGGFVSNEKLFF. In nucleotides, the CDR3 is TGTGCCAGCAGCCAAGCTGCCGGGACAGGGGGGTTTGTATCTAATGAAAAACTGTTTTTT.

In its sample, this clone was seen a few times. This rearrangement joins TRBV7-3 to TRBJ2-3; tentative D call: TRBD1 (6 bases). CDR3 length: 14 amino acids. The germline gives CDR1 SGHTA, CDR2 FQGTGA. V was shortened by 3 bases and J by 2 bases, with 9 bases between the two germline ends. CDR3 in DNA: TGTGCCAGCAGCTTTGGACAGTTCACAGATACGCAGTATTTT. Amino acid sequence: CASSFGQFTDTQYF. The variable domain in full, completed from reference TRBV7-3 and TRBJ2-3, reads GAGVSQTPSNKVTEKGKYVELRCDPISGHTALYWYRQSLGQGPEFLIYFQGTGAADDSGLPNDRFFAVRPEGSVSTLKIQRTERGDSAVYLCASSFGQFTDTQYFGPGTRLTVL.

This rearrangement joins TRBV29-1 to TRBJ1-2, with 9 bases lining up with TRBD1. The CDR3 covers 14 residues. Per germline, CDR1 SQVTM and CDR2 ANQGSEA. With V trimmed by 1 base and J by 4 bases, 4 bases remained unmatched. The chain's CDR3 is CSVEGGQGLYGYTF. The CDR3 nucleotides are TGCAGCGTTGAAGGAGGACAGGGGCTCTATGGCTACACCTTC. The complete variable domain, with remaining parts taken from reference TRBV29-1 and TRBJ1-2, reads SAVISQKPSRDICQRGTSLTIQCQVDSQVTMMFWYRQQPGQSLTLIATANQGSEATYESGFVIDKFPISRPNLTFSTLTVSNMSPEDSSIYLCSVEGGQGLYGYTFGSGTRLTVV.

V and J are TRBV15 and TRBJ2-3, with a possible D match to TRBD2 (6 bases). Looked up from germline, CDR1 is LNHNV and CDR2 is YYDKDF (reference sequence). This CDR3 is 15 amino acids long. The ends were cut back, 0 bases at V and 1 base at J, with 8 bases in the middle. The CDR3 DNA is TGTGCCACCAGCAGAGATGCGGGGCGCACAGATACGCAGTATTTT. Amino acid sequence: CATSRDAGRTDTQYF.

This chain connects TRBV4-2 to TRBJ2-5; D not resolved. The CDR3 has 14 amino acids. V gave up 0 bases and J gave up 4 bases, with 9 bases separating them. Germline V gene data show CDR1 as LGHNA and CDR2 as YNFKEQ. The CDR3 coding sequence is TGTGCCAGCAGCCAAGACCCCGCTATAGAGACCCAGTACTTC. It encodes CASSQDPAIETQYF.

This clone showed up just a few times. The chain carries TRBV5-5 and TRBJ1-5; 7 nucleotides agree with TRBD1. Germline V lookup: CDR1 SGHKS, CDR2 YYEKEE (reference sequence). The CDR3 is 13 amino acids. V dropped 4 bases and J dropped 7; count of bases not matched to a gene: 5. The CDR3 DNA reads as TGTGCCAGCAGCCCGACAGGGATCCAGCCCCAGCATTTT. Protein: CASSPTGIQPQHF.

This clone was seen a single time. This sequence joins TRBV12-3 or TRBV12-4 and TRBJ1-2; D is unresolved. V was trimmed by 8 bases and J by 0 bases, leaving 7 bases between them. The CDR3 contains 12 residues. The CDR3 protein is CASAGANYGYTF. The CDR3 coding sequence is TGTGCCAGCGCGGGTGCTAACTATGGCTACACCTTC.

The genes are TRBV5-1 and TRBJ1-2, with 8 bases that match TRBD1. CDR3 length equals 18 residues. V trimming: 1 base; J trimming: 0 bases; junction bases outside the gene matches: 11. Germline V gene sequence: CDR1 SGHRS, CDR2 YFSETQ. CDR3 sequence reads: CASSLSHQGAAPNYGYTF. The CDR3 DNA follows: TGCGCCAGCAGCTTGTCCCATCAGGGGGCCGCCCCTAACTATGGCTACACCTTC. The full variable domain, its missing parts supplied by reference TRBV5-1 and TRBJ1-2, is KAGVTQTPRYLIKTRGQQVTLSCSPISGHRSVSWYQQTPGQGLQFLFEYFSETQRNKGNFPGRFSGRQFSNSRSEMNVSTLELGDSALYLCASSLSHQGAAPNYGYTFGSGTRLTVV.